These 29 T cell receptor beta chains were sequenced from one sample in a study of cytomegalovirus exposure and HLA in healthy donors (TCRdb year 2017). Library creation used the immunoSEQ multiplex PCR assay. This immuneACCESS table, as held by TCRdb, lists in-frame sequences with V and J called but not all clones. Of the missing ones, under half trace to an unresolved V gene in checked studies; the others have no known cause. The sample table shows 85,000 to 130,000 clones, and about nine tenths are seen once. The ten largest clones add up to about 1.8% of the sample. Sequenced material: PBMCs. Receptors originate from a woman aged 18-35 years in good health and CMV-seropositive.

The V and J genes are TRBV27 and TRBJ2-3, with TRBD1 matching over 7 bases. The CDR3 has 15 residues. The junction had 4 bases not matched to a gene; V was cut back by 2 bases and J by 2 bases. The germline gives CDR1 MNHEY, CDR2 SMNVEV (reference sequence). Here the CDR3 reads CASSLRGQSTDTQYF. The CDR3 nucleotides read TGTGCCAGCAGTTTAAGGGGGCAGTCCACAGATACGCAGTATTTT.

The chain carries TRBV5-6 and TRBJ2-1, with 9 positions matching TRBD1. The V and J ends lost 3 bases and 7 bases, in that order; junction bases with no gene match: 5. The CDR3 has 14 residues. Germline V gives CDR1 SGHDT, CDR2 YYEEEE. The CDR3 is CASSYGDRANEQFF. In DNA, the CDR3 is TGTGCCAGCAGCTACGGGGACAGGGCTAATGAGCAGTTCTTC.

The CDR3 sequence: CASSFQINPGQRTNEKLFF. The DNA of the CDR3 is TGTGCCAGCAGTTTCCAAATCAACCCGGGACAAAGAACTAATGAAAAACTGTTTTTT. The chain employs TRBV27 and TRBJ1-4; a possible D gene is TRBD1 (6 bases). Germline V gene sequence: CDR1 MNHEY, CDR2 SMNVEV (reference sequence). The CDR3 covers 19 residues. V was pared by 3 bases and J by 1 base, with 21 bases between.

This clone was seen a few times. V gene TRBV29-1 combines with J gene TRBJ2-2, with D tentatively TRBD1 (6 bases). CDR1 and CDR2 (germline): SQVTM, ANQGSEA. Deletions cut 4 bases from V and 0 bases from J, with 6 bases between. CDR3 length equals 13 residues. The CDR3: CSVGQANTGELFF. In DNA form, the CDR3 reads TGCAGCGTTGGACAGGCGAACACCGGGGAGCTGTTTTTT.

The V and J genes are TRBV4-1 and TRBJ2-2; no firm D call. V was shortened by 3 bases and J by 0 bases, with 11 bases between the two germline ends. CDR1 and CDR2 from the germline V gene are MGHRA and YSYEKL. This CDR3 comprises 16 residues. The DNA of the CDR3 is TGCGCCAGCAGCCACCAGGCCTCATCGAACACCGGGGAGCTGTTTTTT. It encodes CASSHQASSNTGELFF.

The chain uses TRBV4-1 and TRBJ1-1; D unresolved. The CDR3 is 12 amino acids. Deletions cut 4 bases from V and 3 bases from J, with 6 bases between. From germline, CDR1 is MGHRA and CDR2 YSYEKL. CDR3 loop: CASSPSDTEAFF. Here the CDR3 DNA reads TGCGCCAGCAGCCCCTCCGACACTGAAGCTTTCTTT.

The chain uses TRBV10-3 and TRBJ1-2; D may be TRBD1 (5 bases). Germline assignment: CDR1 ENHRY and CDR2 SYGVKD. This CDR3 contains 21 residues. Trimming left V 4 bases short and J 4 bases short, with 34 bases between. The CDR3 is CAISVGRHSSIWSIFAYGYTF. For the CDR3, the DNA is TGTGCCATCAGTGTGGGGCGACACTCTTCAATCTGGTCCATCTTCGCCTATGGCTACACCTTC.

Only one count was recorded for this clone. V and J are TRBV19 and TRBJ2-2, with TRBD1 matching over 7 bases. Germline V gene lookup returns CDR1 LNHDA and CDR2 SQIVND (reference sequence). The V and J ends lost 3 bases and 3 bases, in that order; junction bases with no gene match: 7. The CDR3 is made up of 16 amino acids. CDR3 sequence: CASSIQQGLDTGELFF. The CDR3 DNA sequence: TGTGCCAGTAGTATCCAACAGGGGCTAGACACCGGGGAGCTGTTTTTT.

The chain recombines TRBV21-1 with TRBJ2-3; the D call in the table, TRBD1, was not verified against the DNA. TRBV21-1 is a pseudogene locus. The CDR3 length is 17 residues. This CDR3 is CASSKKGRVCSTDTQYF. CDR3 in DNA: TGTGCCAGCAGCAAAAAAGGCAGGGTGTGTAGCACAGATACGCAGTATTTT.

The CDR3 DNA is TGCGCCAGCTCCCTCGGTGGGAAGCGGAATCAGCCCCAGCATTTT. It codes for CASSLGGKRNQPQHF. The chain recombines TRBV10-1 with TRBJ1-5; no firm D call. Trimming removed 8 bases from V and 4 bases from J, with 18 bases in between. The CDR3 loop spans 15 amino acids. Per the germline V gene, CDR1 is WNHNN and CDR2 is SYGVQD (reference sequence).

The CDR3 nucleotides are TGCACCAGCAGCCAAAACTCCTCCGGACATCCTAGCAATCAGCCCCAGCATTTT. Translated, it gives CTSSQNSSGHPSNQPQHF. This rearrangement joins TRBV1 to TRBJ1-5; the tabulated D call, TRBD1, remains unverified against the DNA. TRBV1 is designated a pseudogene. This CDR3 is built from 18 residues.

This chain connects TRBV6-1 to TRBJ1-2; tentatively, D is TRBD1 (6 bases). This CDR3 contains 16 residues. V was clipped by 4 bases and J by 3 bases, with 18 bases between them. CDR1 and CDR2 (germline): MNHNS, SASEGT. CDR3 coding DNA: TGTGCCAGCAGTGGGGGCCTCGGGGGGCAGCACTATGGCTACACCTTC. Translating gives CASSGGLGGQHYGYTF.

V and J are TRBV27 and TRBJ2-2; D is unclear. CDR3 size: 13 residues. Looked up from germline, CDR1 is MNHEY and CDR2 is SMNVEV (reference sequence). Between the trimmed V and J ends, which lost 6 bases and 1 base, there was a span of 6 bases. CDR3 amino acids: CASRLLNTGELFF. In nucleotides, the CDR3 is TGTGCCAGCAGACTACTGAACACCGGGGAGCTGTTTTTT.

The rearrangement links TRBV28 to TRBJ1-1; the D is unclear. The CDR3 runs 15 residues. V shed 1 base and J shed 0 bases, with 9 bases lying between them. From germline, CDR1 is MDHEN and CDR2 SYDVKM. This CDR3 reads CASSLSTPMNTEAFF. CDR3 DNA: TGTGCCAGCAGTTTATCTACCCCCATGAACACTGAAGCTTTCTTT.

This sequence joins TRBV14 and TRBJ1-1; unclear D gene. CDR3 length equals 15 residues. The germline V and J ends were trimmed by 1 base and 0 bases, with 9 bases remaining between them. The germline gives CDR1 SGHDN, CDR2 FVKESK. The CDR3 is CASSQVGGLNTEAFF. Here the CDR3 DNA reads TGTGCCAGCAGCCAAGTAGGAGGCTTGAACACTGAAGCTTTCTTT.

This chain connects TRBV12-5 to TRBJ2-1; 9 nucleotides align to TRBD2. Looked up from germline, CDR1 is LGHNT and CDR2 is FRNRAP. This CDR3 comprises 14 residues. Germline trimming cut 7 bases from V and 7 bases from J; bases unmatched to any gene: 8. CDR3 bases: TGTGCTAGTGCCTCCGGGCTAGCGGGGAATGAGCAGTTCTTC. It is translated as CASASGLAGNEQFF. Full variable domain (outside the CDR3, taken from reference TRBV12-5 and TRBJ2-1): DARVTQTPRHKVTEMGQEVTMRCQPILGHNTVFWYRQTMMQGLELLAYFRNRAPLDDSGMPKDRFSAEMPDATLATLKIQPSEPRDSAVYFCASASGLAGNEQFFGPGTRLTVL.

This chain joins TRBV7-2 and TRBJ1-2; D might be TRBD1 (6 bases). The CDR3 totals 16 residues. The germline V gene has CDR1 SGHTA and CDR2 FQGNSA. The V end lost 1 base, the J end lost 3 bases, and 15 bases lay between the germline ends. The CDR3, as DNA: TGTGCCAGCAGCTTAGGGATCCGGCGGACAGACTATGGCTACACCTTC. Protein sequence: CASSLGIRRTDYGYTF.

CDR3 protein: CASSQTGWTEAFF. The CDR3 DNA is TGTGCCAGCAGCCAGACAGGGTGGACTGAAGCTTTCTTT. The V call is TRBV27, the J call TRBJ1-1, with 7 bases identical to TRBD1. This CDR3 contains 13 residues. V shed 6 bases, J shed 5 bases, and the junction held 6 bases outside the gene matches. In germline, CDR1 is MNHEY, CDR2 SMNVEV (reference sequence).

The CDR3 loop reads CATSTSGVVETQYF. As DNA, the CDR3 is TGTGCCACCTCGACTAGCGGGGTCGTGGAGACCCAGTACTTC. This sequence joins TRBV28 and TRBJ2-5; TRBD2 matches 11 bases. Looked up from germline, CDR1 is MDHEN and CDR2 is SYDVKM. The CDR3 has 14 residues. The V and J ends lost 10 bases and 5 bases, in that order; junction bases with no gene match: 9.

The rearrangement links TRBV29-1 to TRBJ1-4; D is uncertain. V lost 7 bases to trimming and J lost 6 bases, with 9 bases between them. Germline V gene data show CDR1 as SQVTM and CDR2 as ANQGSEA. CDR3 length: 11 residues. CDR3 nucleotides: TGCAGCGCAAGAGGCTATGAAAAACTGTTTTTT. Amino acid sequence: CSARGYEKLFF.

The chain joins TRBV7-6 to TRBJ2-1; 10 bases match TRBD2. Germline assignment: CDR1 SGHVS and CDR2 FNYEAQ. Losses at the gene ends were 4 bases for V and 4 bases for J; bases not matched to a gene: 4. CDR3 length equals 15 residues. CDR3 coding DNA: TGTGCCAGCAGCTCAGAGCGGGGGGGTTACAATGAGCAGTTCTTC. It specifies CASSSERGGYNEQFF. The full variable domain, in which reference TRBV7-6 and TRBJ2-1 provide the parts outside the CDR3, is GAGVSQSPRYKVTKRGQDVALRCDPISGHVSLYWYRQALGQGPEFLTYFNYEAQQDKSGLPNDRFSAERPEGSISTLTIQRTEQRDSAMYRCASSSERGGYNEQFFGPGTRLTVL.

This chain uses TRBV15 with TRBJ1-1; D is unclear. This CDR3 is built from 14 residues. Trimming removed 5 bases at V and 4 bases at J, with 14 bases between. Germline lookup yields CDR1 LNHNV and CDR2 YYDKDF (reference sequence). The CDR3 bases are TGTGCCACCAGCGGCTGGAGGGCCAGCACTGAAGCTTTCTTT. It specifies CATSGWRASTEAFF.

This chain uses TRBV6-5 with TRBJ1-1, with D perhaps TRBD1 (5 bases). There are 12 residues in the CDR3. The ends were cut back, 7 bases at V and 3 bases at J, with 9 bases in the middle. Per germline, CDR1 MNHEY and CDR2 SVGAGI. The CDR3 spells CASMGRDTEAFF. DNA of the CDR3: TGTGCCAGCATGGGCAGGGACACTGAAGCTTTCTTT.

This clone showed up just once. The rearrangement joins TRBV4-1 to TRBJ1-2; 8 nucleotides line up with TRBD1. This CDR3 is built from 15 residues. Unmatched junction bases numbered 6, after V lost 2 bases and J lost 4 bases. The germline V gene has CDR1 MGHRA and CDR2 YSYEKL. This chain's CDR3 is CASSQLTGDGYGYTF. The DNA of the CDR3 is TGCGCCAGCAGCCAATTGACAGGGGATGGCTATGGCTACACCTTC.

V gene TRBV10-3 combines with J gene TRBJ1-1, with TRBD1 matching 8 bases. Trimming took 11 bases from V and 3 from J; bases not matched to a gene: 2. CDR3 length equals 11 residues. Germline V gives CDR1 ENHRY, CDR2 SYGVKD. CDR3 amino acids: CAATGDTEAFF. The CDR3 DNA follows: TGTGCCGCGACAGGGGACACTGAAGCTTTCTTT.

The chain employs TRBV5-4 and TRBJ1-3; 9 nucleotides line up with TRBD1. Germline loops: CDR1 SGHNT, CDR2 YYREEE (reference sequence). V dropped 0 bases and J dropped 0; count of bases not matched to a gene: 4. The CDR3 has 17 residues. For the CDR3, the DNA is TGTGCCAGCAGCTTGGGGGGGACAGGGCCCTCTGGAAACACCATATATTTT. Encoded protein: CASSLGGTGPSGNTIYF.

This clone was seen more than once but under ten times. CDR3 nucleotides: TGTGCCAGCAGTTATACTTCCGGGACAGGGAACACTGAAGCTTTCTTT. Amino acid sequence: CASSYTSGTGNTEAFF. The chain uses TRBV6-5 and TRBJ1-1, with 8 bases lining up with TRBD1. This CDR3 is 16 amino acids long. Trimming took 3 bases from V and 1 from J; bases not matched to a gene: 7. Germline V CDR1 and CDR2: MNHEY, SVGAGI.

The rearrangement links TRBV28 to TRBJ2-1; 8 bases are a match to TRBD1. The junction had 9 bases not matched to a gene; V was cut back by 8 bases and J by 0 bases. CDR1 MDHEN and CDR2 SYDVKM come from the germline V gene. This CDR3 has 16 amino acids. The CDR3 protein is CASRLGQGASYNEQFF. CDR3 nucleotides: TGTGCCAGCCGTCTAGGGCAGGGGGCCTCCTACAATGAGCAGTTCTTC.

The chain combines TRBV27 with TRBJ1-3; D may be TRBD1 (5 bases). Per germline, CDR1 MNHEY and CDR2 SMNVEV (reference sequence). V was cut by 8 bases and J by 4 bases, with 15 bases left in between. The CDR3 runs 14 residues. Written as DNA, the CDR3 is TGTGCCAGCTCGGACGGGACTCGGGGAAACACCATATATTTT. Protein product: CASSDGTRGNTIYF.